This T cell receptor beta chain is drawn from a study of control samples from healthy donors and cancer patients. Sequenced by immunoSEQ multiplex PCR; TCRdb stores in-frame clones only, minus some. Here the sample spans roughly 170,000 clones, 94% being singletons. Germline CDR1 and CDR2: SGHNT and YENEEA. V lost 4 bases, J lost 6 bases, and 9 bases lay in between. The CDR3 runs 12 residues. The chain employs TRBV11-3 and TRBJ1-1, with D uncertain. Sequenced input: blood. The sequence came from a young woman in good health. The CDR3 bases are TGTGCCAGCAGCTCCCCGGAACCTGAAGCTTTCTTT. Its translation: CASSSPEPEAFF. Using reference TRBV11-3 and TRBJ1-1 for the parts outside the CDR3, the full variable domain is EAGVVQSPRYKIIEKKQPVAFWCNPISGHNTLYWYLQNLGQGPELLIRYENEEAVDDSQLPKDRFSAERLKGVDSTLKIQPAELGDSAVYLCASSSPEPEAFFGQGTRLTVV.